The clone carrying this T cell receptor (beta chain) was seen ten or more times. The TCRbeta library incorporated unique molecular identifiers. TCRdb itself ran the PCR reads through MiXCR, one entry per CDR3 protein. The sample has about a million distinct CDR3 sequences, 25% to 30% seen once. This sample was included in a study of T-cell reconstitution after alpha-beta-depleted transplantation in children. V dropped 4 bases and J dropped 7; count of bases not matched to a gene: 5. In germline, CDR1 is MNHNS, CDR2 SASEGT. The CDR3 is 14 residues long. This clonotype was obtained from a boy younger than two who had a stem cell transplant for SCID, so the T cells may come from the graft donor. The genes are TRBV6-1 and TRBJ2-7, with 12 positions matching TRBD2. The sequences come from PBMCs, mostly from graft donor cells, collected 360 days after TCRalphabeta/CD19-depleted stem cell transplant. The CDR3 DNA reads TGTGCCAGCAGTGGAGGACTAGCGGGGAGTGAGCAGTACTTC. Residues: CASSGGLAGSEQYF.